The present TCR beta chain was sequenced within a study of technical replicates of blood from a few donors. The CDR3 has 15 residues. Germline assignment: CDR1 KGHSH and CDR2 LQKENI. Unmatched junction bases numbered 1, after V lost 1 base and J lost 4 bases. The data were produced by immunoSEQ multiplex PCR, yet TCRdb's version contains in-frame clones alone and is incomplete. The table shows about 71,000 clones, with 80% to 95% occurring only once. The J gene is TRBJ2-1, the V gene TRBV18; 10 nucleotides align to TRBD2. The sequence was obtained from a human donor in good health. Sequenced sample: T cells isolated from PBMCs. Written as DNA, the CDR3 is TGTGCCAGCTCACCACGGACTAGCGGTTACAATGAGCAGTTCTTC. Protein product: CASSPRTSGYNEQFF.